This paragraph reports one T cell receptor (beta chain). The data originate from a study of blood T cell repertoires in COVID-19. Study details: Spain, Italy and the United States supplied samples that represented acute and convalescent COVID-19.

Clones were sequenced by immunoSEQ multiplex PCR, and TCRdb holds only the in-frame ones, with some missing. The sample includes 280,000 or so clones, 65% to 90% of them seen just once. The CDR3 is 16 residues long. Per the germline V gene, CDR1 is SGHDT and CDR2 is YYEEEE. The V end lost 4 bases, the J end lost 4 bases, and 20 bases lay between the germline ends. This sequence joins TRBV5-6 and TRBJ2-5; D perhaps matches TRBD2 (6 bases). The receptor's source is a human donor in a cohort sampled during active COVID-19. Sample: peripheral blood. This CDR3 is CASSPALGLSGETQYF. DNA of the CDR3: TGTGCCAGCAGCCCCGCCCTGGGACTGTCGGGAGAGACCCAGTACTTC.